Sequencing of this TCR beta chain was carried out in a study of blood T cell repertoires in COVID-19 (dated by TCRdb to between 2020 and 2021). At the level of the whole study: Collaborator samples came from the United States, Italy and Spain and covered acute and convalescent phases of COVID-19. The material from the prospective study consisted of cDNA or gDNA derived from T cells, B-cell-depleted T cells, or PBMCs. Deeply sampled blood TCRbeta repertoires from subjects exposed to, actively infected with, or recovered from COVID-19 were included in the dataset. The repertoires were made available in a free public database intended to serve as a resource for research on the immune response to SARS-CoV-2. Samples were obtained from the ongoing ImmuneRACE study (first 160 participants) and from about 1,300 subjects provided by 6 global collaborators. The sample metadata nearly always contained a de-identified subject ID, COVID-19 status, age in years and sex. Where HLA class I and class II types were available, the types were taken from metadata supplied by the sample provider, not from assay-based typing. Summary of the overall study and its limitations: The quantity of clinical and demographic metadata differed by source and by participant and was supplied without curation.

In its sample, this clone was seen many times. What this receptor recognizes is not known. No clone much larger than this one lies a single base away; base qualities are absent. Between the V and J ends, shortened by 3 bases and 4 bases respectively, the junction contains 15 bases. The germline V gene sets CDR1 to SGHTA and CDR2 to FQGNSA. The CDR3 covers 16 residues, taking in both the cysteine and the phenylalanine. The retained sequence is limited to the CDR3, 48 bases, with the frame set at the first base. The immunoSEQ Assay, a bias-controlled multiplex PCR, was used to amplify TCRbeta CDR3 regions from genomic DNA. Per the source publication's procedure: Within the assay, amplification of reference gene primers was used to estimate how many nucleated cells each sample contained. To quantify the absolute abundance of each unique TCRbeta CDR3 rearrangement, sequence reads were collapsed and filtered. For each sample, productive Simpson clonality was calculated by taking the square root of Simpson's diversity index across productive rearrangements. TCRdb retrieved this table from immuneACCESS and kept in-frame rearrangements only. Not all clones are present; in checked studies, unresolved V genes account for under half, and no reason is known for the remainder. That table supplies the V and J calls and clone size; D and trimming were determined from the DNA. This sample lists 150,000 or so clones; roughly 78% were detected once. The top ten constitute approximately 14% of the sample.

Each collaborating institution followed its own protocols to collect whole blood in K2EDTA tubes. For TCRbeta analysis, collaborators shipped samples as frozen whole blood, isolated PBMCs, or DNA extracted from either of those sample types. Sequencing was carried out using peripheral blood. This sequence uses TRBV7-2 and TRBJ2-2; the D segment could be TRBD2, given 6 matching bases. The receptor was derived from a human donor with acute or convalescent COVID-19. The donor label of this sample is uncertain. The CDR3 in this case is CASSFDRGFLTGELFF. The DNA sequence is as follows: TGTGCCAGCAGCTTTGATCGGGGGTTTCTCACCGGGGAGCTGTTTTTT.